The 10 T cell receptor beta chains listed next were all sequenced from one sample in a study of blood T cell repertoires in COVID-19. Profiled with immunoSEQ multiplex PCR; TCRdb holds only in-frame clones, not every one. The data show under 300,000 clones, just under 85% seen once. The sample taken for sequencing was PBMCs or T cells enriched from blood (not recorded which). The receptors were gathered from a middle-aged man who had recovered from COVID-19.

The V call is TRBV7-2, the J call TRBJ2-1; TRBD2 is a possible D gene (7 bases). Germline V gene lookup returns CDR1 SGHTA and CDR2 FQGNSA. Trimming took off 2 bases at V and 4 bases at J, with 18 bases between the two ends. The CDR3 extends over 17 amino acids. CDR3 loop: CASSLRRGGGPYNEQFF. CDR3 bases: TGTGCCAGCAGCTTACGACGGGGAGGGGGGCCTTACAATGAGCAGTTCTTC. Combining the CDR3 with reference TRBV7-2 and TRBJ2-1 gives the whole variable domain GAGVSQSPSNKVTEKGKDVELRCDPISGHTALYWYRQSLGQGLEFLIYFQGNSAPDKSGLPSDRFSAERTGGSVSTLTIQRTQQEDSAVYLCASSLRRGGGPYNEQFFGPGTRLTVL.

J is TRBJ2-1 and V is TRBV5-1, with 8 nucleotides matching TRBD2. The V and J ends lost 0 bases and 3 bases, in that order; junction bases with no gene match: 5. Germline loops: CDR1 SGHRS, CDR2 YFSETQ. This CDR3 has 16 residues. The CDR3 DNA sequence: TGCGCCAGCAGCTTGGCGTATAGCGGGAACTACAATGAGCAGTTCTTC. Its translation: CASSLAYSGNYNEQFF.

The chain recombines TRBV6-5 with TRBJ1-2; D is uncertain. The CDR3 spans 15 residues. V was pared by 0 bases and J by 7 bases, with 15 bases between. Germline assignment: CDR1 MNHEY and CDR2 SVGAGI. This CDR3 reads CASSYSRALWAGYTF. The CDR3 DNA is TGTGCCAGCAGTTACTCGCGGGCACTTTGGGCTGGCTACACCTTC.

This chain uses TRBV9 with TRBJ1-2; possibly TRBD1 for D (6 bases). Trimming shortened V by 4 bases and J by 6 bases, and 16 bases separated the two germline ends. This CDR3 region has 14 residues. CDR1 is SGDLS, CDR2 YYNGEE, per germline. DNA for the CDR3: TGTGCCAGCAGCAAGCGCGGGGGGCAGAATGGCTACACCTTC. Translated, it gives CASSKRGGQNGYTF.

The chain employs TRBV3-1 (or the pseudogene TRBV3-2) and TRBJ2-1; D not certain. Trimming took off 1 base at V and 9 bases at J, with 10 bases between the two ends. The CDR3 has 13 amino acids. CDR1 and CDR2 from the germline V gene are LGHDT and YNNKEL (reference sequence). CDR3 residues: CASSQVAAGEQFF. Written as DNA, the CDR3 is TGTGCCAGCAGCCAAGTGGCAGCAGGTGAGCAGTTCTTC.

CDR3 coding DNA: TGTGCCTGGAGTGTTCTCCCCTGGGGCAGCCAAGAGACCCAGTACTTC. It encodes CAWSVLPWGSQETQYF. The rearrangement joins TRBV30 to TRBJ2-5; weak D call: TRBD1 (5 bases). Germline lookup yields CDR1 GTSNPN and CDR2 SVGIG (reference sequence). There are 16 residues in the CDR3. The V end lost 0 bases, the J end lost 1 base, and 15 bases lay between the germline ends.

The chain uses TRBV11-2 and TRBJ1-3; 9 nucleotides line up with TRBD1. CDR3 size: 15 residues. V dropped 5 bases and J dropped 7; count of bases not matched to a gene: 9. Germline CDR1 and CDR2: SGHAT and FQNNGV. The CDR3 loop reads CASSPGTGRANTIYF. CDR3 DNA sequence: TGTGCCAGCAGCCCCGGGACAGGGCGAGCCAACACCATATATTTT.

The chain combines TRBV10-3 with TRBJ1-1; the D is unclear. Germline V gene lookup returns CDR1 ENHRY and CDR2 SYGVKD. Trimming cost V 3 bases and J 3 bases, with 11 bases left between them. The CDR3 has 14 amino acids. The DNA of the CDR3 is TGTGCCATCAGTGAACGAGAGATAGACACTGAAGCTTTCTTT. It encodes CAISEREIDTEAFF.

The chain recombines TRBV7-3 with TRBJ2-6; D gene unclear. The CDR3 extends over 18 amino acids. The germline V and J ends were trimmed by 4 bases and 1 base, with 17 bases remaining between them. Germline lookup yields CDR1 SGHTA and CDR2 FQGTGA. The CDR3 sequence is CASSSTRVGWSGANVLTF. CDR3 DNA: TGTGCCAGCAGCTCCACACGGGTCGGATGGTCTGGGGCCAACGTCCTGACTTTC.

This chain connects TRBV19 to TRBJ1-2; D might be TRBD1 (6 bases). CDR1 is LNHDA, CDR2 SQIVND, per germline (reference sequence). V lost 9 bases and J 5 bases, leaving 16 bases between the germline ends. This CDR3 is built from 13 residues. This chain's CDR3 is CASNREGTYGYTF. CDR3 nucleotides: TGTGCCAGCAACAGGGAGGGGACTTATGGCTACACCTTC.